This T cell receptor beta chain was sequenced during a study of T cell repertoires in cytomegalovirus infection (dated 2019 in TCRdb). Turning to the overall study: Recently identified HLA-C-restricted CMV epitopes, whose presentation resists viral immunomodulation, were targeted by peptide stimulations together with well-studied HLA-B-restricted epitopes. Donor HLA type was relevant to the analysis, because carriage of CMV infection together with the matching HLA type was indicated by public TCR beta signatures. General conclusions and limits of the study: Carriers of CMV infection plus the relevant HLA type were discriminated by the cumulative frequency of public TCR beta family members in the study cohort and in an independent approximately 340-donor cohort. The ex vivo response was dominated by HLA-C-restricted CMV-specific TCR beta clonotypes, which also provided the single most frequent clonotype in two of eight donors.

The meaning of the sample's treatment or condition label: in vitro stimulation with specific CMV peptide epitopes to enrich CMV-specific T cells. On this clonotype itself: This clone's antigen is unknown. The sample holds no much larger clone one base away, and base qualities are not on file.

From its cysteine to its phenylalanine, the CDR3 spans 14 amino acids. CDR3 DNA only is kept here, 42 bases in frame from base 1. The germline V gene encodes CDR1 MNHNS and CDR2 SASEGT. The V end gives up 8 bases and the J end 4 bases, leaving 10 bases in the junction not matched to a gene. The reads were generated on an Illumina HiSeq 1500. The public reads were quality trimmed at Q25 with fastp and then assembled into clones with MiXCR by TCRdb, keeping productive beta chains. Rows merge per CDR3 protein into single entries with the most common DNA and genes. This sample gives about 70,000 distinct CDR3 sequences in total; 20% to 25% of them show up just once. Approximately 68% of the sample comes from the top ten.

The receptor comes from a human donor in good health (CMV status not recorded). Some clones in this sample may be carry-over from other donors' samples. The rearrangement combines TRBV6-1 with TRBJ2-7, and 8 bases in between align with TRBD1. Material: CD8+ T cells from cultured PBMCs, obtained from culture after CMV antigen stimulation. The DNA is as follows: TGTGCCAGCCCACGGACAGGGCCGATATACGAGCAGTACTTC. Translated, it reads CASPRTGPIYEQYF.